This T cell receptor (beta chain) was captured in a study of blood T cell repertoires in COVID-19. Profiled with immunoSEQ multiplex PCR; TCRdb holds only in-frame clones, not every one. Of about 150,000 clones listed, approximately 92% were seen once; the top ten hold about an eighth. Source material: peripheral blood. The sequence came from a man between 18 and 35 years old with COVID-19, enrolled during active disease.

CDR3 region: CAISETFGTEAFF. DNA of the CDR3: TGTGCCATCAGTGAGACTTTTGGCACTGAAGCTTTCTTT. J is TRBJ1-1 and V is TRBV10-3; the D is unclear. The germline V gene has CDR1 ENHRY and CDR2 SYGVKD. This CDR3 is built from 13 residues. Trimming cost V 2 bases and J 4 bases, with 8 bases left between them.